These 16 T cell receptor beta chains came from one sample sequenced in a study of blood T cell repertoires in COVID-19. Data came from immunoSEQ multiplex PCR; TCRdb stores just in-frame clones and leaves some out. The profile shows some 350,000 clones, around 82% of them singletons. Sequencing was carried out using peripheral blood. The receptors were sampled from a man aged 25 to 40 with active or convalescent COVID-19.

J is TRBJ1-5 and V is TRBV12-3 or TRBV12-4, with D unresolved. This CDR3 region has 13 residues. The V and J ends lost 7 bases and 4 bases respectively, with 11 bases between them. The CDR3 is CASTVRWNQPQHF. DNA of the CDR3: TGTGCCAGCACCGTACGGTGGAATCAGCCCCAGCATTTT.

The V call is TRBV6-5, the J call TRBJ1-1, with 8 bases aligning to TRBD1. This CDR3 is 16 amino acids long. Germline CDR1 reads MNHEY; CDR2 reads SVGAGI. The V and J ends lost 0 bases and 5 bases, in that order; junction bases with no gene match: 8. CDR3 protein: CASSYSSGGTGTEAFF. The DNA of the CDR3 is TGTGCCAGCAGTTACTCGTCAGGGGGCACGGGAACTGAAGCTTTCTTT.

This clone was seen more than once but under ten times. The rearrangement links TRBV9 to TRBJ2-1; 8 bases agree with TRBD2. Trimming cost V 0 bases and J 12 bases; bases outside gene matches: 5. The CDR3 sequence is 13 residues long. Germline V CDR1 and CDR2: SGDLS, YYNGEE. In DNA, the CDR3 is TGTGCCAGCAGCGTAGTGCTAGCGGGCGCGCAGTTCTTC. As protein: CASSVVLAGAQFF. The complete variable domain, with remaining parts taken from reference TRBV9 and TRBJ2-1, reads DSGVTQTPKHLITATGQRVTLRCSPRSGDLSVYWYQQSLDQGLQFLIQYYNGEERAKGNILERFSAQQFPDLHSELNLSSLELGDSALYFCASSVVLAGAQFFGPGTRLTVL.

V gene TRBV6-5 combines with J gene TRBJ2-3, with D unresolved. Between the trimmed V and J ends, which lost 8 bases and 9 bases, there was a span of 15 bases. The germline V gene has CDR1 MNHEY and CDR2 SVGAGI. This CDR3 comprises 12 residues. The CDR3 protein is CASGPQTETQYF. The CDR3 DNA reads as TGTGCCAGCGGGCCCCAAACCGAAACGCAGTATTTT.

The chain uses TRBV9 and TRBJ1-2, with TRBD1 matching over 9 bases. This CDR3 spans 16 amino acids. The V and J ends lost 0 bases and 2 bases, in that order; junction bases with no gene match: 5. CDR1 SGDLS and CDR2 YYNGEE come from the germline V gene. CDR3 nucleotides: TGTGCCAGCAGCGTAGGAACAGGGGGCAGGAACTATGGCTACACCTTC. Translation gives CASSVGTGGRNYGYTF.

In regard to this clone: One end of the junction does not line up with germline, which may come from a read error. V and J are TRBV18 and TRBJ1-6; D not resolved. Germline CDR1 and CDR2: KGHSH and LQKENI. The CDR3 totals 15 residues. The CDR3 loop is CASSPIERYNLPLHF. CDR3 DNA sequence: TGTGCCAGCTCACCGATCGAGCGTTATAATTTACCCCTCCACTTT. The entire variable domain, with the rest obtained from reference TRBV18 and TRBJ1-6, is as follows: NAGVMQNPRHLVRRRGQEARLRCSPMKGHSHVYWYRQLPEEGLKFMVYLQKENIIDESGMPKERFSAEFPKEGPSILRIQQVVRGDSAAYFCASSPIERYNLPLHFGNGTRLTVT.

The chain uses TRBV5-3 and TRBJ1-4; 7 bases map to TRBD1. TRBV5-3 is marked as an open reading frame, function uncertain. Unmatched junction bases numbered 12, after V lost 3 bases and J lost 4 bases. The CDR3 loop spans 17 amino acids. CDR3 amino acids: CARSSRDLTGLNEKLFF. For the CDR3, the DNA is TGTGCCAGAAGCTCGCGAGACTTGACAGGGCTTAATGAAAAACTGTTTTTT.

This clone was counted a single time. V gene TRBV7-2 combines with J gene TRBJ2-7; TRBD2 is a possible D gene (6 bases). With 0 bases removed from V and 5 bases from J, the gap between germline ends came to 11 bases. Germline V gene lookup returns CDR1 SGHTA and CDR2 FQGNSA. There are 14 residues in the CDR3. The CDR3 DNA reads TGTGCCAGCAGCTTAGCCGCGGGACTCAACGAGCAGTACTTC. This translates into CASSLAAGLNEQYF.

This clone turned up a few times. The chain joins TRBV27 to TRBJ2-1; TRBD2 agrees at 16 bases. After removal of 4 bases from V and 4 bases from J, the junction contained 4 bases not matched to a gene. The CDR3 contains 17 residues. Germline-derived CDR1 and CDR2 are MNHEY and SMNVEV (reference sequence). The CDR3 bases are TGTGCCAGCAGTTCGGGACTAGCGGGGGGGATTTACAATGAGCAGTTCTTC. Translation gives CASSSGLAGGIYNEQFF.

The V call is TRBV19, the J call TRBJ1-4; D is unresolved. V was shortened by 2 bases and J by 0 bases, with 10 bases between the two germline ends. Germline assignment: CDR1 LNHDA and CDR2 SQIVND (reference sequence). The CDR3 runs 16 residues. For the CDR3, the DNA is TGTGCCAGTAGTATATCCAGGACTGCAACTAATGAAAAACTGTTTTTT. Translating it yields CASSISRTATNEKLFF.

The J gene is TRBJ2-1, the V gene TRBV19; D is uncertain. The V end was cut by 0 bases, the J end by 2 bases, with 11 bases between. The CDR3 runs to 16 residues. Germline-derived CDR1 and CDR2 are LNHDA and SQIVND (reference sequence). Here the CDR3 reads CASSIEALATYNEQFF. The CDR3, as DNA: TGTGCCAGTAGTATAGAGGCTCTCGCCACCTACAATGAGCAGTTCTTC.

Points on this clone: This sample includes further DNA sequences coding for the same CDR3. The chain couples TRBV4-3 to TRBJ1-5, with D possibly being TRBD1 (5 bases). This CDR3 contains 15 residues. The V end was cut by 0 bases, the J end by 2 bases, with 8 bases between. Germline assignment: CDR1 LGHNA and CDR2 YSLEER. Here the CDR3 reads CASSQDIGGNQPQHF. CDR3 sequence (DNA): TGCGCCAGCAGCCAAGATATAGGGGGCAATCAGCCCCAGCATTTT.

The chain carries TRBV6-6 and TRBJ2-5; D may be TRBD2 (6 bases). The germline V and J ends were trimmed by 0 bases and 3 bases, with 11 bases remaining between them. Germline CDR1 reads MNHNY; CDR2 reads SVGAGI (reference sequence). The CDR3 has 15 amino acids. CDR3: CASSYSGGVKETQYF. In DNA, the CDR3 is TGTGCCAGCAGTTACTCGGGCGGGGTAAAAGAGACCCAGTACTTC.

The V gene is TRBV11-3, the J gene TRBJ2-5; TRBD2 matches at 9 bases. V was clipped by 0 bases and J by 5 bases; unmatched bases: 7. The CDR3 runs 16 residues. Germline lookup yields CDR1 SGHNT and CDR2 YENEEA. The CDR3 region has the DNA TGTGCCAGCAGCTTAGATGGCGGGGGGGCTTGGGAGACCCAGTACTTC. It is translated as CASSLDGGGAWETQYF. Variable domain in full (rest from reference TRBV11-3 and TRBJ2-5): EAGVVQSPRYKIIEKKQPVAFWCNPISGHNTLYWYLQNLGQGPELLIRYENEEAVDDSQLPKDRFSAERLKGVDSTLKIQPAELGDSAVYLCASSLDGGGAWETQYFGPGTRLLVL.

The V call is TRBV30, the J call TRBJ2-7; possibly TRBD1 for D (6 bases). V lost 7 bases to trimming and J lost 6 bases, with 16 bases between them. The CDR3 runs 12 residues. Germline lookup yields CDR1 GTSNPN and CDR2 SVGIG (reference sequence). The CDR3 DNA follows: TGTGCCTCGAGGTCACAGGGATCCGAGCAGTACTTC. Translation: CASRSQGSEQYF.

The rearrangement links TRBV9 to TRBJ2-1; TRBD2 aligns across 14 bases. Trimming cost V 4 bases and J 7 bases; bases outside gene matches: 4. The CDR3 covers 15 residues. CDR1 and CDR2 (germline): SGDLS, YYNGEE. The CDR3 reads CASSLGLAGVNEQFF. The CDR3 region has the DNA TGTGCCAGCAGCTTGGGACTAGCGGGAGTGAATGAGCAGTTCTTC.